The present entry profiles one T cell receptor (beta chain) with its context. What it binds is unknown. The sample carries other DNA sequences with the same CDR3. The PCR ran on 60 Vbeta and 13 Jbeta primers. This table comes from immunoSEQ multiplex PCR, and its TCRdb copy is limited to in-frame clones, with some not included. In the table there are some 160,000 clones, under 90% of which are singletons. These data are taken from a study of cytomegalovirus exposure and HLA in healthy donors. The V gene end was trimmed by 5 bases and the J gene end by 5 bases; junction bases not matched to a gene: 7. The CDR3 has 14 amino acids. The germline V gene has CDR1 MDHEN and CDR2 SYDVKM. Findings of the study overall: The authors excluded some V segments, including TRBV6-2 and TRBV6-3, as indistinguishable. An observed cluster of highly shared sequence variants was recorded as a likely sequencing artifact. An assumption of roughly uniform sequencing depth across donors underlay the presence/absence analyses. The listing of roughly 160 TCR beta chains classed them as cytomegalovirus-associated.

The sequenced sample consisted of PBMCs. This sequence was found in a man younger than 35 in good health and CMV-seronegative. V is TRBV28 and J is TRBJ2-7; the match to TRBD1 covers 9 bases. The DNA for the CDR3 is TGTGCCAGCAGTCTAGGGACAGGGATAGACGAGCAGTACTTC. It translates to CASSLGTGIDEQYF.